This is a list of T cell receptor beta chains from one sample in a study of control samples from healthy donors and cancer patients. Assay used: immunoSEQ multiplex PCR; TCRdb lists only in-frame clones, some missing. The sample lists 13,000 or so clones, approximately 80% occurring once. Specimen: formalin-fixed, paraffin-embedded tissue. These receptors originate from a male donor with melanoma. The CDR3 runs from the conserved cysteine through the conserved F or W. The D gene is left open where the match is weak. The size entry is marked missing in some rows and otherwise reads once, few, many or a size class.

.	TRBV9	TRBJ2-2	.	CASSLRGIELFF	TGTGCCAGCAGCCTAAGGGGAATAGAGCTGTTTTTT
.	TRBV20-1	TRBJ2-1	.	CSAGAIEQFF	TGCAGCGCCGGGGCCATTGAGCAGTTCTTC
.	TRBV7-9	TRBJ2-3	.	CASSLKVGQDTQYF	TGTGCCAGCAGCTTAAAAGTCGGGCAAGATACGCAGTATTTT
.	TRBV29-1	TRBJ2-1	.	CSVEGAQMGNEQFF	TGCAGCGTTGAAGGGGCCCAAATGGGAAATGAGCAGTTCTTC
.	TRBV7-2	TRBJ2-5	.	CASSFGGRQETQYF	TGTGCCAGCAGCTTTGGGGGCAGGCAAGAGACCCAGTACTTC
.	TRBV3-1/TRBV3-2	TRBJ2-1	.	CASSQDWVVNEQFF	TGTGCCAGCAGCCAAGATTGGGTTGTGAATGAGCAGTTCTTC
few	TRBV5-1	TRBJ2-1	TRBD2	CASSKMTSGGASNEQFF	TGCGCCAGCAGCAAAATGACTAGCGGGGGGGCCTCCAATGAGCAGTTCTTC
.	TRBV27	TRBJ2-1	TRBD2	CASSFLASGGSDEQFF	TGTGCCAGCAGTTTTCTCGCTAGCGGGGGTTCGGATGAGCAGTTCTTC
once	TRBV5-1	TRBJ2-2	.	CASARTANTGELFF	TGCGCCAGTGCCCGGACAGCGAACACCGGGGAGCTGTTTTTT
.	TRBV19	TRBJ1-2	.	CASSTQGRGGYTF	TGTGCCAGTAGTACGCAGGGGCGAGGCGGCTACACCTTC
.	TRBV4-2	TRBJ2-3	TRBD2	CASSQDLRLAGALDTQYF	TGTGCCAGCAGCCAAGATCTGCGACTAGCGGGGGCTCTAGATACGCAGTATTTT
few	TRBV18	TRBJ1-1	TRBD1	CASSAGTGVAEAFF	TGTGCCAGCTCTGCCGGGACAGGGGTGGCTGAAGCTTTCTTT
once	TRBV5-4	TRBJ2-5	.	CASSYPPQETQYF	TGTGCCAGCAGCTACCCACCTCAAGAGACCCAGTACTTC
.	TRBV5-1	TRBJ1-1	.	CASSLWGWSTEAFF	TGCGCCAGCAGCTTGTGGGGGTGGAGCACTGAAGCTTTCTTT
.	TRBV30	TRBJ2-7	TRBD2	CAWSSGAFSYEQYF	TGTGCCTGGAGTAGCGGGGCGTTCTCCTACGAGCAGTACTTC
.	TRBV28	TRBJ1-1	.	CASSPPGSNTEAFF	TGTGCCAGCAGTCCCCCGGGCTCGAACACTGAAGCTTTCTTT
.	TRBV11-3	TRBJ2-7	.	CASSLRAGDYEQYF	TGTGCCAGCAGCTTGAGGGCCGGGGATTACGAGCAGTACTTC
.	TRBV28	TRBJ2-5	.	CASSTATGMQETQYF	TGTGCCAGCAGTACAGCCACAGGGATGCAAGAGACCCAGTACTTC
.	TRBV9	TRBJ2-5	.	CASSVRAGGKETQYF	TGTGCCAGCAGCGTAAGGGCGGGTGGGAAGGAGACCCAGTACTTC
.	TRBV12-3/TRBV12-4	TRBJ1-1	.	CASSLYGRGLF	TGTGCCAGCAGTTTGTATGGAAGGGGCCTCTTT
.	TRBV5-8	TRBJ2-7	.	CASTYGQYF	TGTGCCAGCACCTACGGGCAGTACTTC
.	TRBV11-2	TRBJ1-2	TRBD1	CASSLGAGGYGYTF	TGTGCCAGCAGCTTAGGCGCAGGGGGGTATGGCTACACCTTC
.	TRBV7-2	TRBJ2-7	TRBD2	CASTQGLAGDYRSYEQYF	TGTGCCAGCACCCAGGGACTAGCGGGGGATTATCGTTCGTACGAGCAGTACTTC
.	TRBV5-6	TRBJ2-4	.	CASSLEVEGTNIQYF	TGTGCCAGCAGCTTGGAAGTTGAGGGCACAAACATTCAGTACTTC
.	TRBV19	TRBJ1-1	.	CASTVGMTPGAFF	TGTGCCAGTACCGTTGGAATGACTCCCGGAGCTTTCTTT
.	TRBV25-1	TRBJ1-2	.	CASSEWGLNYGYTF	TGTGCCAGCAGTGAATGGGGGCTAAACTATGGCTACACCTTC
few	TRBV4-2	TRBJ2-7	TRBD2	CASSQGLAGQFFF	TGTGCCAGCAGCCAAGGCCTAGCGGGTCAATTTTTCTTC
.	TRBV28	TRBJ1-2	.	CATSKVRYGYTF	TGTGCCACCTCCAAGGTTCGCTATGGCTACACCTTC